This T cell receptor (beta chain) was identified during a study of blood T cell repertoires in COVID-19. The wider study: Acute-phase and convalescent COVID-19 samples originated in the United States, Italy and Spain. Nucleic acid was either cDNA or gDNA, and it came from T cells, B-cell-depleted T cells, or PBMCs.

Per the authors' pipeline: The authors estimated nucleated cell counts from reference gene primer amplification. The method was immunoSEQ multiplex PCR; TCRdb's version includes in-frame clones alone and lacks a portion of them. That table furnishes V, J and clone size, whereas the DNA furnished D and trimming. The table has 100,000 to 150,000 clones, roughly 91% seen once. The CDR3 runs 14 residues. Germline V gene lookup returns CDR1 MDHEN and CDR2 SYDVKM. V shed 3 bases and J shed 7 bases, with 15 bases lying between them. The material sequenced was peripheral blood. The receptor comes from a man between 45 and 60 years old with active or convalescent COVID-19. This chain links TRBV28 with TRBJ1-2; no clear D. The CDR3 coding sequence is TGTGCCAGCAGTTTTTATAGAGACTCGGGTGGCTACACCTTC. It codes for CASSFYRDSGGYTF.